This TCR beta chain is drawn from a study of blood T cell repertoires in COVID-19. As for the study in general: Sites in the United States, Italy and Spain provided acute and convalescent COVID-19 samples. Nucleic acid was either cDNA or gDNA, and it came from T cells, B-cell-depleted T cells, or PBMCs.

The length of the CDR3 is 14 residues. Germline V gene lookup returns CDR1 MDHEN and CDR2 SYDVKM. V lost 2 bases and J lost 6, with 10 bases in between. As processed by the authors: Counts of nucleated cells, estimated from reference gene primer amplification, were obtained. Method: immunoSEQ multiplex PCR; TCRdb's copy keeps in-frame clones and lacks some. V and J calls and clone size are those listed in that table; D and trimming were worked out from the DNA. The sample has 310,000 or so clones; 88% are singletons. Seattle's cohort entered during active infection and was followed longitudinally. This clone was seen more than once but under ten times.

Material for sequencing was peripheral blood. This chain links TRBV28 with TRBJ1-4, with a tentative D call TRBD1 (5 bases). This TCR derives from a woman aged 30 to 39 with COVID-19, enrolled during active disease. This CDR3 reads CASSLGGEHEKLFF. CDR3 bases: TGTGCCAGCAGTTTAGGGGGGGAGCATGAAAAACTGTTTTTT.